Listed below are T cell receptor beta chains from one sample, sequenced in a study of blood T cell repertoires in COVID-19. Method: immunoSEQ multiplex PCR; TCRdb's copy keeps in-frame clones and lacks some. This table holds roughly 330,000 clones, nearly 90% found once. Sequencing was done on a sample of PBMCs or T cells enriched from blood (not recorded which). The source is a woman aged 25-40 years who had recovered from COVID-19. Each CDR3 is given with its conserved first and last residue. The order of the fields is CDR3 DNA, CDR3 protein, J gene, V gene, D gene, clone size. The D gene is left open where the match is weak. Clone size is given for some rows only: seen once, a few or many times, or a class if the clone is expanded.

CDR3 DNA: TGTGCCAGCAGCCGGACTGGACCCTATGGCTACACCTTC; CDR3 protein: CASSRTGPYGYTF; J gene: TRBJ1-2; V gene: TRBV14; D gene: -; clone size: -
CDR3 DNA: TGTGCCAGTAGTGAAGACAGGGTTGCTGGAAACACCATATATTTT; CDR3 protein: CASSEDRVAGNTIYF; J gene: TRBJ1-3; V gene: TRBV19; D gene: TRBD1; clone size: -
CDR3 DNA: TGTGCTAGTGGTAGACAGTCCTACGAGCAGTACTTC; CDR3 protein: CASGRQSYEQYF; J gene: TRBJ2-7; V gene: TRBV12-5; D gene: -; clone size: -
CDR3 DNA: TGTGCCAGCAGTGAGGACAGATGGAATCAGCCCCAGCATTTT; CDR3 protein: CASSEDRWNQPQHF; J gene: TRBJ1-5; V gene: TRBV6-1; D gene: -; clone size: -
CDR3 DNA: TGTGCCAGCAGCCCGGGATCTGCCCTCTCTAACTATGGCTACACCTTC; CDR3 protein: CASSPGSALSNYGYTF; J gene: TRBJ1-2; V gene: TRBV6-4; D gene: -; clone size: -
CDR3 DNA: TGTGCCAGCTCCGAAGGAGGACGGTCGGCCTATGGCTACACCTTC; CDR3 protein: CASSEGGRSAYGYTF; J gene: TRBJ1-2; V gene: TRBV18; D gene: -; clone size: -
CDR3 DNA: TGTGCCAGCAGTGAATTTCTACAGGGATTCTATGGCTACACCTTC; CDR3 protein: CASSEFLQGFYGYTF; J gene: TRBJ1-2; V gene: TRBV6-1; D gene: -; clone size: -
CDR3 DNA: TGTGCCAGCAGCCCGTACAGGGAGCTCAGGAGAGGCTACACCTTC; CDR3 protein: CASSPYRELRRGYTF; J gene: TRBJ1-2; V gene: TRBV14; D gene: -; clone size: -
CDR3 DNA: TGTGCCAGCAGCTTTAGGTCCAGGGGACCTGCCTCTGGAAACACCATATATTTT; CDR3 protein: CASSFRSRGPASGNTIYF; J gene: TRBJ1-3; V gene: TRBV7-2; D gene: -; clone size: -
CDR3 DNA: TGTGCCAGCAGCTCTGGTACAGGGTTGGGGTACAGTGAGCAGTTCTTC; CDR3 protein: CASSSGTGLGYSEQFF; J gene: TRBJ2-1; V gene: TRBV11-2; D gene: -; clone size: -
CDR3 DNA: TGTGCCAGCTCAACGGTAGCGGGGGCAAACTATGGCTACACCTTC; CDR3 protein: CASSTVAGANYGYTF; J gene: TRBJ1-2; V gene: TRBV18; D gene: -; clone size: once
CDR3 DNA: TGCGCCAGCAGCCAAGATACAGGGGTGGAGACCCAGTACTTC; CDR3 protein: CASSQDTGVETQYF; J gene: TRBJ2-5; V gene: TRBV4-3; D gene: TRBD1; clone size: -
CDR3 DNA: TGCAGTGCCCCCGACAGGGAAGCTTTCTTT; CDR3 protein: CSAPDREAFF; J gene: TRBJ1-1; V gene: TRBV20-1; D gene: -; clone size: -
CDR3 DNA: TGTGCCAGCAGCTCCGGGACAGGTACTTCACCCCTCCACTTT; CDR3 protein: CASSSGTGTSPLHF; J gene: TRBJ1-6; V gene: TRBV27; D gene: TRBD1; clone size: -
CDR3 DNA: TGTGCCGACGGGGGGGGTCCGGAGAGCCATGGCTACACCTTC; CDR3 protein: CADGGGPESHGYTF; J gene: TRBJ1-2; V gene: TRBV24-1; D gene: -; clone size: -
CDR3 DNA: TGTGCCAGCAGCTCAACAACAGGGGGCTCGGTAGCTTTCTTT; CDR3 protein: CASSSTTGGSVAFF; J gene: TRBJ1-1; V gene: TRBV7-3; D gene: TRBD1; clone size: -
CDR3 DNA: TGTGCCAGCAGCCAAAGCGGGGGGAGCAATGAGCAGTTCTTC; CDR3 protein: CASSQSGGSNEQFF; J gene: TRBJ2-1; V gene: TRBV4-2; D gene: TRBD2; clone size: -
CDR3 DNA: TGTGCCAGCAGCACTAGCGGGAGCACAGATACGCAGTATTTT; CDR3 protein: CASSTSGSTDTQYF; J gene: TRBJ2-3; V gene: TRBV6-5; D gene: TRBD2; clone size: -
CDR3 DNA: TGTGCCAGCAGCAACGCTGTGCAGGGTTATGAAAAACTGTTTTTT; CDR3 protein: CASSNAVQGYEKLFF; J gene: TRBJ1-4; V gene: TRBV5-6; D gene: -; clone size: -
CDR3 DNA: TGTGCCAGTAGTAGGGGACAGGGTTACGAGCAGTACTTC; CDR3 protein: CASSRGQGYEQYF; J gene: TRBJ2-7; V gene: TRBV19; D gene: TRBD1; clone size: -
CDR3 DNA: TGTGCCAGTAGTATACTAGACAGGGGTCATTCACCCCTCCACTTT; CDR3 protein: CASSILDRGHSPLHF; J gene: TRBJ1-6; V gene: TRBV19; D gene: TRBD1; clone size: -
CDR3 DNA: TGTGCCAGCAGTGACAGGGCTTCCTACAATGAGCAGTTCTTC; CDR3 protein: CASSDRASYNEQFF; J gene: TRBJ2-1; V gene: TRBV2; D gene: -; clone size: -
CDR3 DNA: TGCGCCAGCAGCCCCCGCGGCTCGAACACCGGGGAGCTGTTTTTT; CDR3 protein: CASSPRGSNTGELFF; J gene: TRBJ2-2; V gene: TRBV5-1; D gene: -; clone size: few